A single sample is the source of the 9 T cell receptor beta chains below, sequenced in a study of tumor-infiltrating lymphocytes in primary liver carcinoma. A constant-region primer served to make TCR beta cDNA from approximately 490 ng total RNA. Nested multiplex PCR, run for three rounds with slightly modified ARM-PCR, yielded TCR beta libraries. TRBV1-TRBV30 forward and Cbeta reverse primers drove the first two roughly 10-cycle rounds. Each CDR3 protein gets one entry after TCRdb re-called the multiplex PCR reads with MiXCR. This sample has almost 200,000 distinct CDR3 sequences; almost 65% occur once, and the top ten carry roughly 7%. Germline DNA was also extracted, with blood RNA taken from unsorted whole blood. Sequenced input: peripheral blood. The receptors were sampled from a woman aged 60-75 years with primary liver carcinoma and hepatitis B virus infection.

This clonotype occurred once. It may be a read error: a sequence one base away is much more abundant. The chain couples TRBV10-3 to TRBJ2-7; D gene ambiguous. The V end lost 1 base, the J end lost 2 bases, and 15 bases lay between the germline ends. The germline V gene encodes CDR1 ENHRY and CDR2 SYGVKD. This CDR3 comprises 16 residues. The chain's CDR3 is CAISELYGSLTYEQYF. Here the CDR3 DNA reads TGTGCCATCAGTGAGTTATACGGCAGTCTCACCTACGAGCAGTACTTC.

Concerning this clonotype: An end of the junction differs from the germline gene, which may be a read error. The V gene is TRBV6-1, the J gene TRBJ2-2, with 12 bases matching TRBD2. CDR1 and CDR2 from the germline V gene are MNHNS and SASEGT. The CDR3 is 17 residues long. The CDR3 DNA reads TGTACCAGCAGGATAAACAGACTAGCGGGAGACGCCGGGGAGCTGTTTTTT. This encodes CTSRINRLAGDAGELFF.

Comment on this clonotype: Because it lacks the conserved phenylalanine or tryptophan at the end, this CDR3 is likely a read error. This chain uses TRBV6-5 with TRBJ2-3; D uncertain. Germline V gives CDR1 MNHEY, CDR2 SVGAGI. The length of the CDR3 is 14 residues. V was trimmed by 8 bases and J by 4 bases, leaving 16 bases between them. CDR3: CASGHDGGPDTQYL. The CDR3, as DNA: TGTGCCAGCGGGCATGATGGCGGACCAGATACGCAGTATCTT.

This clonotype occurred many times. J is TRBJ2-6 and V is TRBV4-1; a weak D match, TRBD2 (5 bases). Germline V gives CDR1 MGHRA, CDR2 YSYEKL. Trimming removed 1 base from V and 4 bases from J, with 8 bases in between. CDR3 length equals 15 residues. CDR3 DNA sequence: TGCGCCAGCAGCCAAGCCGGGGTCGGGGCCAACGTCCTGACTTTC. Encoded protein: CASSQAGVGANVLTF.

Remarks on this clonotype: The junction and the germline gene differ at one end; a read error may be behind it. The J gene is TRBJ2-1, the V gene TRBV10-3, with a tentative D call TRBD2 (7 bases). Per germline, CDR1 ENHRY and CDR2 SYGVKD. The CDR3 length is 12 residues. This CDR3 is CATSGGGNEHFF. CDR3 bases: TGTGCGACTTCAGGCGGGGGCAATGAGCACTTCTTC.

Of note for this clonotype: Mismatch with germline at one junction end may stem from a read error. The rearrangement joins TRBV11-1 to TRBJ2-3; TRBD1 might be the D (7 bases). CDR1 and CDR2 (germline): SGHAT, FQDESV (reference sequence). The CDR3 spans 13 residues. CDR3 DNA: TGTGCCAACAGCTGGGCGGGGACAGATACGCTGTATTTT. Translation: CANSWAGTDTLYF.

This rearrangement joins TRBV7-8 to TRBJ2-1; TRBD2 matches at 10 bases. The germline V gene encodes CDR1 SGHVS and CDR2 FQNEAQ. Trimming cost V 7 bases and J 7 bases; bases outside gene matches: 7. This CDR3 is 14 amino acids long. The CDR3 nucleotides are TGTGCCAGCACCTGCACTAGCGGGATGAATGAGCAGTTCTTC. This encodes CASTCTSGMNEQFF.

The rearrangement joins TRBV29-1 to TRBJ2-7; unclear D gene. Germline lookup yields CDR1 SQVTM and CDR2 ANQGSEA. This CDR3 contains 11 residues. V was pared by 4 bases and J by 6 bases, with 10 bases between. CDR3 sequence: CSVGQVVEQYF. In DNA, the CDR3 is TGCAGCGTTGGGCAGGTCGTCGAGCAGTACTTC.

In this sample, this clonotype turned up many times. The chain uses TRBV29-1 and TRBJ2-3, with D perhaps matching TRBD2 (6 bases). The CDR3 is 12 amino acids. Trimming cost V 7 bases and J 3 bases, with 11 bases left between them. The germline V gene encodes CDR1 SQVTM and CDR2 ANQGSEA. CDR3 DNA: TGCAGCGCGGGGAGGAGGACAGATACGCAGTATTTT. This codes for CSAGRRTDTQYF.